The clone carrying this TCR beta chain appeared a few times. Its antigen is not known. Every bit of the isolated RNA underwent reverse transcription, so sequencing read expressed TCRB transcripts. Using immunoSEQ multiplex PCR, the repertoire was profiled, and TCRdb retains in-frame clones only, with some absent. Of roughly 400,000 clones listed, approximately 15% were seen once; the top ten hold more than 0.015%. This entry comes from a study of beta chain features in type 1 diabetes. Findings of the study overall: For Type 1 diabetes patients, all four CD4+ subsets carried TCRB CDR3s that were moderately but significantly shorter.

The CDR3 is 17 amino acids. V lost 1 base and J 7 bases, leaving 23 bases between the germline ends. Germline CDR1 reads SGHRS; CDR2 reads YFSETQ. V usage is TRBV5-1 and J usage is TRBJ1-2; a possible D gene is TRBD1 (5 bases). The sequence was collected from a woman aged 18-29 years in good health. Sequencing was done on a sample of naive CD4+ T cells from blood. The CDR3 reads CASSLLEDTPPWVGYTF. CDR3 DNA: TGCGCCAGCAGCTTGTTAGAGGACACACCACCTTGGGTTGGCTACACCTTC.